One and the same sample provided the 20 T cell receptor beta chains below, sequenced in a study of blood T cell repertoires in COVID-19. Some clones are missing from TCRdb's copy, which holds only in-frame ones; the method was immunoSEQ multiplex PCR. The sample holds about 120,000 clones, 75% to 90% seen once. Input material: peripheral blood. The receptors shown here come from a man aged 25-45 years with acute or convalescent COVID-19.

The chain employs TRBV18 and TRBJ1-4, with 8 bases that match TRBD1. With V trimmed by 4 bases and J by 5 bases, 6 bases remained unmatched. Germline V lookup: CDR1 KGHSH, CDR2 LQKENI. This CDR3 region has 15 residues. The CDR3 region has the DNA TGTGCCAGCTCACTCGGACAGGGAGGGAATGAAAAACTGTTTTTT. This codes for CASSLGQGGNEKLFF. Full variable domain (remainder filled in from reference TRBV18 and TRBJ1-4): NAGVMQNPRHLVRRRGQEARLRCSPMKGHSHVYWYRQLPEEGLKFMVYLQKENIIDESGMPKERFSAEFPKEGPSILRIQQVVRGDSAAYFCASSLGQGGNEKLFFGSGTQLSVL.

The chain has TRBV5-1 and TRBJ2-3, with TRBD2 matching 8 bases. V lost 0 bases and J lost 4; bases outside the gene matches: 7. Germline loops: CDR1 SGHRS, CDR2 YFSETQ. This CDR3 is 16 amino acids long. The CDR3 region is CASSLVAGRGSDTQYF. The CDR3 region has the DNA TGCGCCAGCAGCTTGGTAGCGGGACGGGGGTCAGATACGCAGTATTTT. Supplemented by reference TRBV5-1 and TRBJ2-3, the full variable domain reads KAGVTQTPRYLIKTRGQQVTLSCSPISGHRSVSWYQQTPGQGLQFLFEYFSETQRNKGNFPGRFSGRQFSNSRSEMNVSTLELGDSALYLCASSLVAGRGSDTQYFGPGTRLTVL.

In its sample, this clone was seen a few times. This sequence joins TRBV30 and TRBJ1-5; a possible D gene is TRBD1 (5 bases). Trimming pared 3 bases from V and 5 bases from J, leaving 11 bases between. The V gene's germline CDR1 is GTSNPN and CDR2 SVGIG (reference sequence). This CDR3 contains 13 residues. CDR3 DNA: TGTGCCTGGAGGCGTGGGGCCGATCAGCCCCAGCATTTT. Its translation is CAWRRGADQPQHF.

The rearrangement links TRBV5-1 to TRBJ2-2; TRBD2 agrees at 8 bases. The CDR3 has 15 residues. The germline V gene encodes CDR1 SGHRS and CDR2 YFSETQ. Trimming at V came to 0 bases and at J to 4 bases, leaving 2 bases not matched to a gene. The CDR3 sequence is CASSLGSGSTGELFF. The CDR3 bases are TGCGCCAGCAGCTTGGGCAGCGGGAGCACCGGGGAGCTGTTTTTT.

V gene TRBV9 combines with J gene TRBJ2-7, with D perhaps matching TRBD2 (5 bases). CDR1 and CDR2 (germline): SGDLS, YYNGEE. The CDR3 spans 13 residues. Trimming left V 7 bases short and J 0 bases short, with 11 bases between. This CDR3 is CASGPGYSYEQYF. As DNA, the CDR3 is TGTGCCAGCGGACCGGGGTACTCCTACGAGCAGTACTTC.

V usage is TRBV5-6 and J usage is TRBJ2-3, with 8 bases lining up with TRBD2. Per the germline V gene, CDR1 is SGHDT and CDR2 is YYEEEE. The CDR3 is 16 residues long. With 1 base clipped from V and 0 bases from J, the junction kept 4 bases outside the gene matches. CDR3 coding DNA: TGTGCCAGCAGCTTGCCTACTAGCGGCAGCACAGATACGCAGTATTTT. Protein: CASSLPTSGSTDTQYF.

In the case of this clone: A junction end diverges from the germline sequence, so it may reflect a read error. This rearrangement joins TRBV6-5 to TRBJ2-7, with TRBD2 matching over 7 bases. Germline V lookup: CDR1 MNHEY, CDR2 SVGAGI. CDR3 length: 13 residues. DNA for the CDR3: TGTGCCAGTCACCCGACCCTAGCGGTCCCAACGCACTTC. Translating it yields CASHPTLAVPTHF.

The chain joins TRBV7-6 to TRBJ1-1; weak D call: TRBD1 (5 bases). The CDR3 is 16 residues long. Between the trimmed V and J ends, which lost 1 base and 0 bases, there was a span of 12 bases. The germline V gene has CDR1 SGHVS and CDR2 FNYEAQ. The CDR3 coding sequence is TGTGCCAGCAGCTTAGAGGAGACAGTTTTGAACACTGAAGCTTTCTTT. It is translated as CASSLEETVLNTEAFF.

This clone has just one count. V gene TRBV2 combines with J gene TRBJ1-2; D may be TRBD1 (6 bases). Germline V gene data show CDR1 as SNHLY and CDR2 as FYNNEI. Trimming pared 2 bases from V and 7 bases from J, leaving 14 bases between. The CDR3 covers 14 residues. The CDR3 DNA reads TGTGCCAGCAGTGAAATCACAGGGTTTAGTGGCTACACCTTC. It translates to CASSEITGFSGYTF.

CDR3 nucleotides: TGTGCCAGCAGCTTAAGACAGGGGGCTGAAGCTTTCTTT. Translation: CASSLRQGAEAFF. The rearrangement joins TRBV7-9 to TRBJ1-1; 9 bases are shared with TRBD1. The CDR3 consists of 13 residues. Germline CDR1 reads SEHNR; CDR2 reads FQNEAQ (reference sequence). V lost 2 bases to trimming and J lost 6 bases; unmatched junction nucleotides: 1.

This clone was seen a few times. The chain recombines TRBV5-4 with TRBJ1-1, with TRBD1 identical over 10 bases. J was trimmed by 2 bases and V by 3 bases; bases with no gene match: 7. CDR3 length: 16 residues. Germline loops: CDR1 SGHNT, CDR2 YYREEE (reference sequence). The CDR3 DNA is TGTGCCAGCAGCTCGGGACAGGGGAGAAGCAACACTGAAGCTTTCTTT. Translation: CASSSGQGRSNTEAFF.

Here the CDR3 reads CASGLLYEQYV. CDR3 nucleotides: TGTGCCAGCGGACTGTTGTACGAGCAGTACGTC. The rearrangement joins TRBV27 to TRBJ2-7; perhaps TRBD2 as D (5 bases). CDR1 is MNHEY and CDR2 is SMNVEV in the germline V gene (reference sequence). This CDR3 region has 11 residues. V shed 8 bases and J shed 4 bases, with 9 bases lying between them.

V gene TRBV7-2 combines with J gene TRBJ1-1; 9 bases are shared with TRBD1. This CDR3 has 14 amino acids. V dropped 5 bases and J dropped 7; count of bases not matched to a gene: 8. Germline loops: CDR1 SGHTA, CDR2 FQGNSA. CDR3: CASSGPGQGGEAFF. CDR3 bases: TGTGCCAGCAGCGGACCGGGACAGGGCGGTGAAGCTTTCTTT.

The chain uses TRBV4-2 and TRBJ2-7; TRBD2 is a possible D gene (7 bases). CDR3 length equals 15 residues. Trimming took 1 base from V and 4 from J, leaving 14 bases between them. CDR1 LGHNA and CDR2 YNFKEQ come from the germline V gene. The CDR3 DNA reads TGTGCCAGCAGCCAAGTGTACGGGGGGCAGTACGAGCAGTACTTC. Amino acid sequence: CASSQVYGGQYEQYF.

The genes are TRBV6-2 or TRBV6-3 and TRBJ2-3; TRBD1 aligns across 11 bases. Per germline, CDR1 MNHEY and CDR2 SVGEGT. The CDR3 is made up of 16 amino acids. V was pared by 2 bases and J by 3 bases, with 4 bases of the junction left unmatched. CDR3 sequence (DNA): TGTGCCAGCAGTTACGGGACAGGGGGTCTAACAGATACGCAGTATTTT. This gives the protein CASSYGTGGLTDTQYF.

The table lists this clone with a few counts. The chain employs TRBV18 and TRBJ2-5; 15 bases line up with TRBD2. Germline CDR1 KGHSH, CDR2 LQKENI. V lost 3 bases and J lost 5; bases outside the gene matches: 7. The CDR3 has 17 amino acids. As DNA, the CDR3 is TGTGCCAGCTCACCGGGACTAGCGGGAGGAAGTCTTGAGACCCAGTACTTC. Protein product: CASSPGLAGGSLETQYF.

The genes are TRBV7-3 and TRBJ1-3; D is unresolved. The DNA end is more similar to TRBJ2-2, so the J call may be wrong. This CDR3 region has 16 residues. Germline values: CDR1 SGHTA, CDR2 FQGTGA. CDR3 residues: CASSLAGPTNTGELFF. Written as DNA, the CDR3 is TGTGCCAGCAGCTTAGCAGGCCCGACGAACACCGGGGAGCTGTTTTTT.

This clone was observed once. The chain has TRBV11-2 and TRBJ2-6, with TRBD2 matching 9 bases. Germline V gene data show CDR1 as SGHAT and CDR2 as FQNNGV. CDR3 size: 18 residues. Trimming at V came to 3 bases and at J to 0 bases, leaving 6 bases not matched to a gene. The CDR3 nucleotides read TGTGCCAGCAGCTTGGAAGCGGGGGGTTACTCTGGGGCCAACGTCCTGACTTTC. Its translation: CASSLEAGGYSGANVLTF.

Relative to its sample, this clone is medium-sized (0.01 to 0.1%). The rearrangement links TRBV7-8 to TRBJ2-5, with 12 bases matching TRBD2. The length of the CDR3 is 16 residues. The V gene end was trimmed by 3 bases and the J gene end by 1 base; junction bases not matched to a gene: 3. Germline CDR1 SGHVS, CDR2 FQNEAQ. The CDR3 nucleotides are TGTGCCAGCAGCTTGCTGACTAGCGGGGGCCAAGAGACCCAGTACTTC. Translating it yields CASSLLTSGGQETQYF. Full variable domain (rest looked up from reference TRBV7-8 and TRBJ2-5): GAGVSQSPRYKVAKRGQDVALRCDPISGHVSLFWYQQALGQGPEFLTYFQNEAQLDKSGLPSDRFFAERPEGSVSTLKIQRTQQEDSAVYLCASSLLTSGGQETQYFGPGTRLLVL.

The chain uses TRBV15 and TRBJ2-1, with a tentative D call TRBD2 (6 bases). Per germline, CDR1 LNHNV and CDR2 YYDKDF (reference sequence). This CDR3 is built from 12 residues. Between the trimmed V and J ends, which lost 5 bases and 14 bases, there was a span of 16 bases. The CDR3 sequence: CATSRDSNQKFF. The CDR3 DNA follows: TGTGCCACCAGCCGGGACTCCAACCAGAAGTTCTTC.